The 12 T cell receptor delta chains listed next were all sequenced from one sample in a study of gamma-delta T cells after stem cell transplantation (TCRdb year 2016). The library was built by means of RT-PCR. Sequencing used an Illumina MiSeq. TCRdb reprocessed the public reads with the caller CATT; rows with the same DNA were merged afterwards. The sample profile shows over a thousand delta-chain clones; 2.4% of them were found once. In total, the top ten clones hold under 50% of the sample. The specimen was gamma-delta T cells. The receptors originated from a human donor. It is not recorded whose cells these are; they may come from a transplant donor.

This clone is judged medium-sized (0.01 to 0.1%). This rearrangement joins TRDV2 to TRDJ1; D gene ambiguous. The CDR3 is 17 residues long. Trimming cost V 0 bases and J 3 bases, with 19 bases left between them. The germline CDR1 and CDR2 sequences are GEAIGNYY and EKD. CDR3 DNA: TGTGCCTGTGACACCGTTGCCCCCAGGAAACATGCCGATAAACTCATCTTT. Translated: CACDTVAPRKHADKLIF.

The table lists this clone with a few counts. Given a far larger clone just one base away, this is likely a sequencing read error. Other DNA sequences in this sample translate to the same CDR3. The rearrangement links TRDV2 to TRDJ3; 9 bases are a match to TRDD3. The CDR3 runs 23 residues. Germline lookup yields CDR1 GEAIGNYY and CDR2 EKD. CDR3 DNA: TGTGCCTGTGACTCCCCTCCTACGGCCTCTGGGGGATTACCCTCCTGGGACACCCGACAGATGTTCTTC. It encodes CACDSPPTASGGLPSWDTRQMFF.

This clone occurred a few times. A far larger clone is one base from this, pointing to a likely read error. The identical CDR3 is also encoded by other nucleotide sequences in the sample. The chain carries TRDV2 and TRDJ1, with a possible D match to TRDD3 (5 bases). Germline V gene data show CDR1 as GEAIGNYY and CDR2 as EKD. The CDR3 extends over 16 amino acids. For the CDR3, the DNA is TGCGCCTGTGACACCATTGGGGCCCGGTCCACCGATAAACTCATCTTT. Encoded protein: CACDTIGARSTDKLIF.

This clone has a handful of counts. A far larger clone is just one base off, so this is likely a read error. The chain is built from TRDV2 and TRDJ1, with TRDD3 matching 8 bases. Germline V CDR1 and CDR2: GEAIGNYY, EKD. The CDR3 totals 21 residues. With 0 bases clipped from V and 0 bases from J, the junction kept 20 bases outside the gene matches. The CDR3 DNA reads as TGTGCCTGTGACACCGAATTCCGGAGTACTGGGGGCCGACAGTACACCGATAAACTCATCTTT. Translated: CACDTEFRSTGGRQYTDKLIF.

Judged by abundance, this clone is medium-sized. Only one base separates this from a far larger clonotype, so it likely reflects a read error. The chain uses TRDV2 and TRDJ1, with TRDD3 matching 8 bases. The V gene end was trimmed by 5 bases and the J gene end by 0 bases; junction bases not matched to a gene: 13. Germline values: CDR1 GEAIGNYY, CDR2 EKD. CDR3 length: 17 amino acids. DNA for the CDR3: TGTGCCTGTGGCAGGGTGGGGGATCAGAAGTACACCGATAAACTCATCTTT. It encodes CACGRVGDQKYTDKLIF.

This clone was counted only a few times. The chain carries TRDV2 and TRDJ1, with TRDD3 matching over 10 bases. Trimming took 0 bases from V and 0 from J; bases not matched to a gene: 15. Germline V gives CDR1 GEAIGNYY, CDR2 EKD. The CDR3 is 20 residues long. The DNA for the CDR3 is TGTGCCTGTGACACCGTTTTAGGTACTGGGGGATCCTCGTACACCGATAAACTCATCTTT. This encodes CACDTVLGTGGSSYTDKLIF.

This clone turned up a few times. One base away lies a much larger clone, so this may be a sequencing read error. V gene TRDV2 combines with J gene TRDJ1, with D possibly matching TRDD3 (6 bases). In germline, CDR1 is GEAIGNYY, CDR2 EKD. The length of the CDR3 is 16 residues. The CDR3 DNA sequence: TGTGCCTGTGACCTACTGGGTACAAGTTACACCGATAAACCCATCTTT. This codes for CACDLLGTSYTDKPIF.

The table lists this clone with a few counts. TCRdb shows a much larger clone's protein in place of this DNA's translation, and the two differ at residue 15, likely through a read error; the protein shown is translated from the DNA. The rearrangement joins TRDV2 to TRDJ1; 8 bases align to TRDD3. The germline gives CDR1 GEAIGNYY, CDR2 EKD. The CDR3 spans 17 residues. CDR3 DNA sequence: TGTGCCTGTGACACCGTCCGGGGGATATCGTACACCGATAAACCCATCTTT. Protein: CACDTVRGISYTDKPIF.

This clone is categorized as medium-sized. A far larger clone is a single base away, which makes a read error likely. This specimen includes other DNA sequences encoding the same CDR3. The chain is built from TRDV2 and TRDJ3; TRDD3 aligns across 11 bases. The CDR3 loop spans 20 amino acids. From germline, CDR1 is GEAIGNYY and CDR2 EKD. The DNA of the CDR3 is TGTGCCTGTGACACCGTTCTGGGGGATACAAGCTCCTGGGACACCCGGCAGATGTTTTTC. It is translated as CACDTVLGDTSSWDTRQMFF.

This clone was seen a handful of times. Only one base separates this from a far larger clonotype, so it likely reflects a read error. J is TRDJ1 and V is TRDV2, with 7 bases matching TRDD3. Germline V gene sequence: CDR1 GEAIGNYY, CDR2 EKD. This CDR3 spans 13 amino acids. The CDR3 sequence: CARDSLGTDKLIF. Here the CDR3 DNA reads TGTGCCCGTGACTCACTGGGGACCGATAAACTCATCTTT.

This clone occurred a few times. At one end the junction does not follow the germline gene, possibly because of a read error. Other DNA sequences of this sample code for an identical CDR3. The V gene is TRDV2, the J gene TRDJ1; 13 nucleotides align to TRDD3. The CDR3 covers 22 residues. Germline loops: CDR1 GEAIGNYY, CDR2 EKD. The CDR3 protein is CACDTVTGGLLGDTRGTDKLIF. The CDR3 nucleotides read TGTGCTTGTGACACGGTGACTGGGGGCCTACTGGGGGATACGCGAGGGACCGATAAACTCATCTTT.

A few counts support this clone. A far bigger clonotype differs at one base, so this is likely a read error. Other DNA sequences from this sample encode an identical CDR3 as well. The CDR3 coding sequence is TGTGCCTGTGACTCGATGCTTACTGGGGGATCACCCCAGGAGGCCGATAAGCTCATCTTT. Translating it yields CACDSMLTGGSPQEADKLIF. J is TRDJ1 and V is TRDV2; 10 nucleotides align to TRDD3. There are 20 residues in the CDR3. Germline values: CDR1 GEAIGNYY, CDR2 EKD.